The rows below give T cell receptor beta chains drawn from one sample of a study of beta chain features in type 1 diabetes. Generated by immunoSEQ multiplex PCR, the TCRdb table keeps only in-frame clones and is missing some. The repertoire holds a few hundred thousand clones, with approximately 12% as singletons. The sample consisted of naive CD4+ T cells from blood. The receptors come from a woman aged 18-29 years with type 1 diabetes. CDR3s include the opening cysteine and the closing phenylalanine or tryptophan. Each record gives: J gene, clone size, V gene, D gene, CDR3 DNA, CDR3 protein. A D gene is named only where the DNA matches it firmly. Clone size is shown for a subset of rows, as once, few, many or a class of expanded clone.

TRBJ2-5 | few | TRBV6-5 | NA | TGTGCCAGCAGGTCTCGGGAGACCCAGTACTTC | CASRSRETQYF
TRBJ2-5 | NA | TRBV2 | NA | TGTGCCAGCATAACGGGTTCAGAGACCCAGTACTTC | CASITGSETQYF
TRBJ2-3 | NA | TRBV7-2 | TRBD1 | TGTGCCAGCAGCTCAAGGACAGGTAGCACAGATACGCAGTATTTT | CASSSRTGSTDTQYF
TRBJ1-5 | few | TRBV6-5 | NA | TGTGCCAGCAGTCCGATACAGGGAGGGCAGCCCCAGCATTTT | CASSPIQGGQPQHF
TRBJ2-3 | NA | TRBV4-3 | TRBD2 | TGCGCCAGCAGCCAACTGCGGGAGGGCACAGATACGCAGTATTTT | CASSQLREGTDTQYF
TRBJ2-1 | few | TRBV29-1 | NA | TGCAGCGTTGCGGGACTGAGCTCCTACAATGAGCAGTTCTTC | CSVAGLSSYNEQFF
TRBJ2-3 | NA | TRBV6-5 | NA | TGTGCCAGCAGCCTATTTAGAGGAACAGATACGCAGTATTTT | CASSLFRGTDTQYF
TRBJ2-4 | NA | TRBV9 | TRBD1 | TGTGCCAGCAGCCCCGGACAGGGCGCCGGCAACATTCAGTACTTC | CASSPGQGAGNIQYF
TRBJ2-7 | NA | TRBV7-9 | NA | TGTGCCAGCAGCTCCACTTCCTACTACGAGCAGTACTTC | CASSSTSYYEQYF
TRBJ2-1 | NA | TRBV7-3 | TRBD2 | TGTGCCAGCAGCCCAACTAGCGGGAGCGACAATGAGCAGTTCTTC | CASSPTSGSDNEQFF
TRBJ2-2 | few | TRBV5-1 | TRBD1 | TGCGCCAGCAGCGGCAGGGGGAGTACCGGGGAGCTGTTTTTT | CASSGRGSTGELFF
TRBJ2-1 | few | TRBV28 | NA | TGTGCCAGCCGGGACTCCACCAATGAGCAGTTCTTC | CASRDSTNEQFF
TRBJ1-1 | few | TRBV29-1 | TRBD1 | TGCAGCGTTGTGGACAGGCTCGTGGTCACTGAAGCTTTCTTT | CSVVDRLVVTEAFF
TRBJ2-2 | few | TRBV25-1 | TRBD2 | TGTGCCAGCAGTGAATTGCGGGGGGGAAACACCGGGGAGCTGTTTTTT | CASSELRGGNTGELFF
TRBJ2-3 | NA | TRBV10-3 | TRBD1 | TGTGCCATCAGTGAGTCGACTCGCCAGGGGGCAGATACGCAGTATTTT | CAISESTRQGADTQYF
TRBJ2-3 | few | TRBV18 | NA | TGTGCCAGCTCACCCCGGACAGCTAGCACAGATACGCAGTATTTT | CASSPRTASTDTQYF
TRBJ2-7 | few | TRBV7-3 | TRBD1 | TGTGCCAGCAGCCTAACCGGGACAGGGCTTCCCTACGAGCAGTACTTC | CASSLTGTGLPYEQYF
TRBJ1-1 | NA | TRBV4-1 | NA | TGCGCCAGCAGCCAAGGAACGGGCAGGGGATGGAGGAACACTGAAGCTTTCTTT | CASSQGTGRGWRNTEAFF
TRBJ2-1 | NA | TRBV19 | TRBD2 | TGTGCCAGTAGGATAGCGGGAGGGAGGGGGGAGCAGTTCTTC | CASRIAGGRGEQFF
TRBJ1-5 | NA | TRBV2 | NA | TGTGCCAGCTCGACGTACAGGGACGGTCAGCCCCAGCATTTT | CASSTYRDGQPQHF
TRBJ2-5 | NA | TRBV5-1 | NA | TGCGCCAGCAGCGAGGAAGAGACCCAGTACTTC | CASSEEETQYF
TRBJ2-5 | NA | TRBV7-3 | TRBD2 | TGTGCCAGCAGCTTATCTGGCGGGAGGGGAGAGACCCAGTACTTC | CASSLSGGRGETQYF
TRBJ1-1 | few | TRBV4-1 | NA | TGCGCCAGCAGCCAAGGGGACTGGGAGTCTGAAGCTTTCTTT | CASSQGDWESEAFF
TRBJ2-5 | few | TRBV10-3 | TRBD1 | TGTGCCATCAGTGTGACAGGGCGCCAAGAGACCCAGTACTTC | CAISVTGRQETQYF
TRBJ2-7 | NA | TRBV6-1 | NA | TGTGCCAGCAGACTCAACAGGGACGGGGAGCAGTACTTC | CASRLNRDGEQYF
TRBJ2-3 | NA | TRBV30 | NA | TGTGCCTGGAGTACGGGAGTCGAAGATACGCAGTATTTT | CAWSTGVEDTQYF
TRBJ2-1 | few | TRBV7-9 | TRBD2 | TGTGCCAGCAGCTTAATTCGCGGGAGTATAAATGAGCAGTTCTTC | CASSLIRGSINEQFF
TRBJ2-7 | NA | TRBV29-1 | NA | TGCAGCGTCACTAGGGATTCCTACGAGCAGTACTTC | CSVTRDSYEQYF
TRBJ2-7 | few | TRBV7-9 | TRBD1 | TGTGCCAGCAGCTCACGGACAGGGGGCTTCCACGAGCAGTACTTC | CASSSRTGGFHEQYF
TRBJ1-1 | NA | TRBV5-4 | TRBD1 | TGTGCCAGCGGGACAGGGATAAGGACTGAAGCTTTCTTT | CASGTGIRTEAFF
TRBJ2-3 | few | TRBV14 | TRBD2 | TGTGCCAGCAGCCAAGATGAACTAGCGGGGCTCACAGATACGCAGTATTTT | CASSQDELAGLTDTQYF
TRBJ1-1 | few | TRBV5-1 | NA | TGCGCCAGCAGGCTCCCGGGGAACACTGAAGCTTTCTTT | CASRLPGNTEAFF
TRBJ1-1 | few | TRBV7-9 | TRBD1 | TGTGCCAGCAGCTATGGGACAGGGGACACTGAAGCTTTCTTT | CASSYGTGDTEAFF
TRBJ2-5 | NA | TRBV18 | NA | TGTGCCAGCTCACCACCTGGTCTTGGACGGGGAGAGACCCAGTACTTC | CASSPPGLGRGETQYF
TRBJ1-1 | NA | TRBV28 | NA | TGTGCCAGCAGTTTGGGGGGGAGGTTCGGCCAAGCTTTCTTT | CASSLGGRFGQAFF
TRBJ1-2 | NA | TRBV7-2 | TRBD1 | TGTGCCAGCAGCCCGATAGGAGGGGACAGGGGGCATGGTACAGGCTACACCTTC | CASSPIGGDRGHGTGYTF
TRBJ2-6 | NA | TRBV30 | NA | TGTGCCTGGAGCCGGGAGTCAGGGTCCGGGGCCAACGTCCTGACTTTC | CAWSRESGSGANVLTF
TRBJ2-3 | NA | TRBV18 | TRBD1 | TGTGCCAGCTCACTCCGGACAGGGGGCAAAGATACGCAGTATTTT | CASSLRTGGKDTQYF
TRBJ1-1 | NA | TRBV7-6 | TRBD1 | TGTGCCAGCAGCGCAGCGAGGGGGCTATGGAACACTGAAGCTTTCTTT | CASSAARGLWNTEAFF
TRBJ1-2 | few | TRBV7-8 | NA | TGTGCCAGCAGCTTAGGCCGCGGATATAGAAACTATGGCTACACCTTC | CASSLGRGYRNYGYTF
TRBJ2-1 | NA | TRBV7-2 | NA | TGTGCCAGCACCGGGGAGGAGGGTGAGCAGTTCTTC | CASTGEEGEQFF
TRBJ2-1 | NA | TRBV14 | TRBD2 | TGTGCCAGCAGCCAACTAGCGGGAGGTAATGAGCAGTTCTTC | CASSQLAGGNEQFF
TRBJ1-2 | NA | TRBV5-1 | TRBD1 | TGCGCCAGCAGCGTCCAACAGGGGAGCGGCTACACCTTC | CASSVQQGSGYTF
TRBJ2-1 | few | TRBV4-2 | TRBD2 | TGTGCCAGCAGCCTCCGGGGGGGCTACAATGAGCAGTTCTTC | CASSLRGGYNEQFF
TRBJ2-5 | few | TRBV9 | NA | TGTGCCAGCAGCGTAGGGGGGGTCCAAGAGACCCAGTACTTC | CASSVGGVQETQYF
TRBJ2-1 | few | TRBV11-2 | NA | TGTGCCAGCAGCCCAACTAGGACTGAGCAGTTCTTC | CASSPTRTEQFF
TRBJ2-1 | few | TRBV28 | TRBD2 | TGTGCCAGCTATGGGACTAGCCAAAATGAGCAGTTCTTC | CASYGTSQNEQFF
TRBJ2-1 | many | TRBV7-2 | TRBD2 | TGTGCCAGCAGCTTGGATGCGACTAGCGGGACCTTGCAGTTCTTC | CASSLDATSGTLQFF
TRBJ2-2 | NA | TRBV28 | TRBD1 | TGTGCCAGCAGTCCGGGACAGGGGAAAGCCGCCAGTGGTGGGCTGTTTTTT | CASSPGQGKAASGGLFF
TRBJ2-3 | NA | TRBV10-3 | NA | TGTGCCATCCAGGGGCAAGCAGGCACAGATACGCAGTATTTT | CAIQGQAGTDTQYF
TRBJ1-1 | NA | TRBV7-9 | TRBD1 | TGTGCCAGCAGAACCGGGACAGCGAACACTGAAGCTTTCTTT | CASRTGTANTEAFF
TRBJ1-2 | few | TRBV15 | NA | TGTGCCACCAGCAGAGGCTCAGATAACTATGGCTACACCTTC | CATSRGSDNYGYTF
TRBJ2-6 | NA | TRBV29-1 | TRBD1 | TGCAGCGTTGCGAAGGTGGGACAGGGGGCCCACTCTGGGGCCAACGTCCTGACTTTC | CSVAKVGQGAHSGANVLTF
TRBJ2-7 | few | TRBV2 | TRBD2 | TGTGCCAGCAGTGGTCTAGCGGGAGGCGAGCAGTACTTC | CASSGLAGGEQYF